Sequencing of this TCR beta chain was carried out in a study of CD8 T cells in Susac syndrome. Random-hexamer reverse transcription was applied to about 0.5 to 1 ug RNA. From the immunoSEQ multiplex PCR reads, TCRdb called clonotypes with MiXCR, one entry per CDR3 protein. The data show some 100,000 distinct CDR3 sequences, about 92% seen once. The sample comprised CD4+ T cells from PBMCs. The receptor comes from a human donor with multiple sclerosis.

Here the CDR3 DNA reads TGTGCCAGCAGAGGGGGAGACTATGGCTACACCTTC. This sequence encodes CASRGGDYGYTF. The rearrangement links TRBV25-1 to TRBJ1-2; tentative D call: TRBD1 (6 bases). CDR3 size: 12 residues. The V end lost 6 bases, the J end lost 3 bases, and 8 bases lay between the germline ends. Germline CDR1 and CDR2: MGHDK and SYGVNS.